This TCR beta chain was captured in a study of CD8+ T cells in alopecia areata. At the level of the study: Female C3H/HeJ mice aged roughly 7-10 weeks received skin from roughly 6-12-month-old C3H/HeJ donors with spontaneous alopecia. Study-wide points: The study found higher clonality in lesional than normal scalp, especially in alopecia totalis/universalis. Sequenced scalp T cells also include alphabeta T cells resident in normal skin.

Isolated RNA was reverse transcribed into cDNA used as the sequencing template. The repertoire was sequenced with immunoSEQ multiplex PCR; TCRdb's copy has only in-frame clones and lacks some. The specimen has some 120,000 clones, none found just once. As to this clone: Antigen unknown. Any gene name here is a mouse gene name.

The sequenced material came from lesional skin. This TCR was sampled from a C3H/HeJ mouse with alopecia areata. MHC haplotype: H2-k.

CDR3 DNA (partial): TGTGCCAGCAGTGGACAGGGGGCTCTTTCCAACGAA. It translates to CASSGQGALSNE. The full CDR3 protein reads CASSGQGALSNERLFF. This rearrangement joins TRBV13-3 to TRBJ1-4, with TRBD1 identical over 10 bases. The CDR3 end falls 4 residues outside the read, so it is completed with the germline J gene. Germline values: CDR1 NNHDY, CDR2 SYVADS. Trimming cost V 3 bases and J 0 bases; bases outside gene matches: 2. The CDR3 length is 16 residues.